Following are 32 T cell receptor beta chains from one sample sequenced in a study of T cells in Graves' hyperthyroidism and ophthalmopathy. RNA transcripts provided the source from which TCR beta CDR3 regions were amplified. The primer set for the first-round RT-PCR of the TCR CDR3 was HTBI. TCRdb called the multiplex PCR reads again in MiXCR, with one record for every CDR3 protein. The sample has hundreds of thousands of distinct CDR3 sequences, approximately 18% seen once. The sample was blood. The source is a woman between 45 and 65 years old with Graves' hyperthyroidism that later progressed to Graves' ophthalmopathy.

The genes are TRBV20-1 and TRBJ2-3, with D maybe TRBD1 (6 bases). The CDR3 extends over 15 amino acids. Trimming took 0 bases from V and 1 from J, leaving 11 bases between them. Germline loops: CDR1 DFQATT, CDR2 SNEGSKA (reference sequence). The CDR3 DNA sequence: TGCAGTGCTAGAGAACCCAGGGGAGGCACAGATACGCAGTATTTT. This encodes CSAREPRGGTDTQYF.

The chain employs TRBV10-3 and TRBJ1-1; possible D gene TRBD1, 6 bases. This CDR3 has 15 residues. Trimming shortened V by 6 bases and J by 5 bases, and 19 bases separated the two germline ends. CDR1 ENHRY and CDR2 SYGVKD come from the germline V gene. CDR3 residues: CAIRQGKTSMTEAFF. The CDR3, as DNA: TGTGCCATCAGACAGGGAAAGACATCGATGACTGAAGCTTTCTTT.

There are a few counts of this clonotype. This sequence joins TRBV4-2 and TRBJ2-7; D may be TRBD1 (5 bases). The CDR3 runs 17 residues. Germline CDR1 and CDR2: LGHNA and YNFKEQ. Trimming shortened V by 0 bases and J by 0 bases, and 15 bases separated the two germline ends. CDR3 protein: CASSQELAGLTSYEQYF. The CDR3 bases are TGTGCCAGCAGCCAAGAATTGGCAGGGCTGACCTCCTACGAGCAGTACTTC.

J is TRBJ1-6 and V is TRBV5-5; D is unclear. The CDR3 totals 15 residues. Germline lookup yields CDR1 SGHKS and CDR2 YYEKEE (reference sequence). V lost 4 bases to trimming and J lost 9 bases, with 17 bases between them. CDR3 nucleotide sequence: TGTGCCAGCAGCCTGACGGAAGGATTGGGTTCACCCCTCCACTTT. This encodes CASSLTEGLGSPLHF.

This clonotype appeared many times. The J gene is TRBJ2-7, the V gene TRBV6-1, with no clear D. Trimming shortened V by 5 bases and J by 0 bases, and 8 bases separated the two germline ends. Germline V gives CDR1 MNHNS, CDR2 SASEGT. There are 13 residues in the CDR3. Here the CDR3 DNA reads TGTGCCAGCAGTTTCCCGAACTCCTACGAGCAGTACTTC. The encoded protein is CASSFPNSYEQYF.

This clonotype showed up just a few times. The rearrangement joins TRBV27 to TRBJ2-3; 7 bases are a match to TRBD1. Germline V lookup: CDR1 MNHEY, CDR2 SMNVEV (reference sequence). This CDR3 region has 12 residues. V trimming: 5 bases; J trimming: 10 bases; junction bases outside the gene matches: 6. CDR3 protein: CASSTQGKAQYF. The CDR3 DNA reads TGTGCCAGCAGTACACAGGGGAAGGCGCAGTATTTT.

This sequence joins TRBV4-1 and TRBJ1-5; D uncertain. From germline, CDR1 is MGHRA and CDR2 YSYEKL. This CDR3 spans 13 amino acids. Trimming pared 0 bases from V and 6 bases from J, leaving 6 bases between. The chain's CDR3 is CASSQEAAQPQHF. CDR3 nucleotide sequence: TGCGCCAGCAGCCAAGAGGCGGCTCAGCCCCAGCATTTT.

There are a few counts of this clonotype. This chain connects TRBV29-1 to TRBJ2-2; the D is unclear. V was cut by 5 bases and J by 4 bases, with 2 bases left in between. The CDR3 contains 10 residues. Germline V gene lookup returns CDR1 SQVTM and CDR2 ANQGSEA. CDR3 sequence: CSVFTGELFF. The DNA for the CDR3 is TGCAGCGTTTTCACCGGGGAGCTGTTTTTT.

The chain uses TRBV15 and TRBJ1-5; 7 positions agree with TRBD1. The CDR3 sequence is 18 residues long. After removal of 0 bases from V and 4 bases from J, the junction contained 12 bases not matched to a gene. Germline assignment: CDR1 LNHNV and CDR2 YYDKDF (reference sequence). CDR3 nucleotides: TGTGCCACCAGCAGAGACAGGACGGAGGGACAGCTTAATCAGCCCCAGCATTTT. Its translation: CATSRDRTEGQLNQPQHF.

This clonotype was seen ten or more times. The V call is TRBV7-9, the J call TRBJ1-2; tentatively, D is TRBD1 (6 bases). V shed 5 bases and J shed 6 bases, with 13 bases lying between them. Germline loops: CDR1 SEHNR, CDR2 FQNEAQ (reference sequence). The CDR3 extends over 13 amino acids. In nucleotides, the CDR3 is TGTGCCAGCAGCCTCCGGGACACGGATGGCTACACCTTC. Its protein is CASSLRDTDGYTF.

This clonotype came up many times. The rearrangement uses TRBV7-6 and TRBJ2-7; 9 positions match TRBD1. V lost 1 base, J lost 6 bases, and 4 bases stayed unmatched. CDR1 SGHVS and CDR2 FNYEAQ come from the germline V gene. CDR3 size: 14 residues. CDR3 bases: TGTGCCAGCAGCTTAGTGGACAGGGGAGGCGAGCAGTACTTC. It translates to CASSLVDRGGEQYF.

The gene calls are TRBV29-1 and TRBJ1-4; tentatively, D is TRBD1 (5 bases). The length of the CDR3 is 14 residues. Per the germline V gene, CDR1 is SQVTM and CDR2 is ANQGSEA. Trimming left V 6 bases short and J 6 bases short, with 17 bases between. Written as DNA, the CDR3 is TGCAGCGTGGCCTCCGGGACCGAGGATGAAAAACTGTTTTTT. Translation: CSVASGTEDEKLFF.

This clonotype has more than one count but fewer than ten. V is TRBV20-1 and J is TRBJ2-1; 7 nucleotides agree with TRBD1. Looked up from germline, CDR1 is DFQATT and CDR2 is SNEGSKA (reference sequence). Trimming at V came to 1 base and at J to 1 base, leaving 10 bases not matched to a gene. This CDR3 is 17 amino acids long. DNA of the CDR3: TGCAGTGCTAGAGCAGGGGGAGACGCTTGGTCCTACAATGAGCAGTTCTTC. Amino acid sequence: CSARAGGDAWSYNEQFF.

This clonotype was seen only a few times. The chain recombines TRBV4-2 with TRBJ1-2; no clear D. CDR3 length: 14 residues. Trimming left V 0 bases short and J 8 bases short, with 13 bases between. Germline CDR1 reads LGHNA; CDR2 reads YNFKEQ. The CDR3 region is CASSQDKASRGYTF. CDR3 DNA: TGTGCCAGCAGCCAAGATAAGGCTTCGAGGGGCTACACCTTC.

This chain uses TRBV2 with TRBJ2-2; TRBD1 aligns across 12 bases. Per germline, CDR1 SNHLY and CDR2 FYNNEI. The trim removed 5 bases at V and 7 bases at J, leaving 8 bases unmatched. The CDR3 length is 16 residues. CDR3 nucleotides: TGTGCCAGCAGTTCCCGGGACAGGGGGCCGGTCGGGGAGCTGTTTTTT. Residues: CASSSRDRGPVGELFF.

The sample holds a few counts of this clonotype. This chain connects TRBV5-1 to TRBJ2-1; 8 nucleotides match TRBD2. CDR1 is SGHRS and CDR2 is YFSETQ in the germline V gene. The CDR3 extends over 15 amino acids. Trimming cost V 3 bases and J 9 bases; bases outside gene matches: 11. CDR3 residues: CASSYQGGGNTEQFF. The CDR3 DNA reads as TGCGCCAGCAGCTACCAGGGCGGGGGGAATACTGAGCAGTTCTTC.

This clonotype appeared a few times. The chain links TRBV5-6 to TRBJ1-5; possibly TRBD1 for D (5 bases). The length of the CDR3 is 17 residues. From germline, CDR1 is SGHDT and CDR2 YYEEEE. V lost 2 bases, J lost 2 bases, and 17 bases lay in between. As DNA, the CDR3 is TGTGCCAGCAGCTTAGGGGCAGGGTCAAGTCGCAATCAGCCCCAGCATTTT. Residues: CASSLGAGSSRNQPQHF.

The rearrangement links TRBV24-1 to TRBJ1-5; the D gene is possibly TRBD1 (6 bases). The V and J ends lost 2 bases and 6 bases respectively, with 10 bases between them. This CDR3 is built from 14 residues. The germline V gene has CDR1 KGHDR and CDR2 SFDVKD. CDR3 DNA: TGTGCCACCAGTGATTGGGGGCGAGGTCAGCCCCAGCATTTT. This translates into CATSDWGRGQPQHF.

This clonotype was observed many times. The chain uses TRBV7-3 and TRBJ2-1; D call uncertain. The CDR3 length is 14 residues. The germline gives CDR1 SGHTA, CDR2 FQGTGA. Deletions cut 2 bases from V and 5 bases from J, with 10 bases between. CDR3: CASSLFGRNNEQFF. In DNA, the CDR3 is TGTGCCAGCAGCTTATTTGGTAGGAACAATGAGCAGTTCTTC.

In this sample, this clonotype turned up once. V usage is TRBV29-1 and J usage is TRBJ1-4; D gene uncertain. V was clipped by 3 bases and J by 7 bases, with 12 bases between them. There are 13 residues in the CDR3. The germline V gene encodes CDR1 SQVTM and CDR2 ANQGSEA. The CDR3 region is CSVDGVGSEKLFF. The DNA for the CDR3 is TGCAGCGTTGACGGGGTTGGGAGTGAAAAACTGTTTTTT.

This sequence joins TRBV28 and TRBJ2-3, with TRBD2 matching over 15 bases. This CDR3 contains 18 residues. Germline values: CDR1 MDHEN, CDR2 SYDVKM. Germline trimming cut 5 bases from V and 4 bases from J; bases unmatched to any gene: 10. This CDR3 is CASSRGLAGGEEADTQYF. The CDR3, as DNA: TGTGCCAGCAGTAGGGGACTAGCGGGAGGAGAGGAAGCAGATACGCAGTATTTT.

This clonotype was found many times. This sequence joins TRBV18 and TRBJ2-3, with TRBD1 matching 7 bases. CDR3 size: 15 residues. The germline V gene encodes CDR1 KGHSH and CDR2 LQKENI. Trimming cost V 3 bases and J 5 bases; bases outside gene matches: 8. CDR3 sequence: CASSPRQGNGDTQYF. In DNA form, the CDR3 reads TGTGCCAGCTCACCCCGACAGGGAAATGGAGATACGCAGTATTTT.

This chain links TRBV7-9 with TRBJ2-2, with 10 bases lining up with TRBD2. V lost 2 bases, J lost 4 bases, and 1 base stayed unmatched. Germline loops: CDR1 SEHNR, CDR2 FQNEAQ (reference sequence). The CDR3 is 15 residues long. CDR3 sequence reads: CASSLRLAGTGELFF. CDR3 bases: TGTGCCAGCAGCTTAAGACTAGCGGGCACCGGGGAGCTGTTTTTT.

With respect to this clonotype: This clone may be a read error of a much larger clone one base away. The CDR3 bases are TGTGCCAGCAGTTTTCGGCTGCCCACAGATACGCAGCATTTT. It yields the protein CASSFRLPTDTQHF. The chain links TRBV12-3 or TRBV12-4 to TRBJ2-3; D is unclear. TRBJ1-5 matches the DNA end more closely, so the J call is doubtful. The CDR3 extends over 14 amino acids.

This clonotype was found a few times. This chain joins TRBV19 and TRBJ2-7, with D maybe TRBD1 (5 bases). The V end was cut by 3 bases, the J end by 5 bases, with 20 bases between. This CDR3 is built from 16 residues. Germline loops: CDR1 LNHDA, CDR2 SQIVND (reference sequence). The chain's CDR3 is CASSMVRSGLANEQYF. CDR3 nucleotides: TGTGCCAGTAGTATGGTCAGATCAGGGTTGGCGAACGAGCAGTACTTC.

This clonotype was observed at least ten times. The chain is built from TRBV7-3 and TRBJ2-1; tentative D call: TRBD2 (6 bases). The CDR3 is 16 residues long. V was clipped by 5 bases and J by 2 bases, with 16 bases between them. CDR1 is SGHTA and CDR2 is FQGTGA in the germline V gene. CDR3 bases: TGTGCCAGCAGCCCCAACCCGGGGAGGACCTACAATGAGCAGTTCTTC. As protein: CASSPNPGRTYNEQFF. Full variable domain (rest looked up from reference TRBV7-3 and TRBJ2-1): GAGVSQTPSNKVTEKGKYVELRCDPISGHTALYWYRQSLGQGPEFLIYFQGTGAADDSGLPNDRFFAVRPEGSVSTLKIQRTERGDSAVYLCASSPNPGRTYNEQFFGPGTRLTVL.

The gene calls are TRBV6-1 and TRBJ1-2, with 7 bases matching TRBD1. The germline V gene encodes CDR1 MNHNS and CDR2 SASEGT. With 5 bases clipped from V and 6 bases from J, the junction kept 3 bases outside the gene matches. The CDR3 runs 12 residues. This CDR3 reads CASSKTGHGYTF. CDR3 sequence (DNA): TGTGCCAGCAGTAAGACAGGGCATGGCTACACCTTC.

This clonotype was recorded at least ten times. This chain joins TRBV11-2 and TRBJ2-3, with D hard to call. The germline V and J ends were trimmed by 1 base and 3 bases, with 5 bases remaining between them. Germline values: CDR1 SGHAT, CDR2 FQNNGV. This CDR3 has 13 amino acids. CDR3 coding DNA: TGTGCCAGCAGCTTAGTCCGGACAGATACGCAGTATTTT. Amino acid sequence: CASSLVRTDTQYF.

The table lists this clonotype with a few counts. In nucleotides, the CDR3 is TGTGCCAGCAGAACGGCGAGGACGGAAGAAGAGACCCAGTACTTC. It yields the protein CASRTARTEEETQYF. The chain couples TRBV7-8 to TRBJ2-5; D is unresolved. The CDR3 is 15 amino acids. The germline V gene has CDR1 SGHVS and CDR2 FQNEAQ. The V end was cut by 6 bases, the J end by 3 bases, with 17 bases between.

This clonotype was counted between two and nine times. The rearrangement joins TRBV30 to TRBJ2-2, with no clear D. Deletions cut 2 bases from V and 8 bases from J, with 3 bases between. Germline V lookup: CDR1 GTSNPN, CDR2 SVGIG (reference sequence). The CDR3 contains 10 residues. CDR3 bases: TGTGCCTGGAGTTCGGGGGAGCTGTTTTTT. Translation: CAWSSGELFF.

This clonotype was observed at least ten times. As DNA, the CDR3 is TGTGCCAGCAGCTCGGACAGAATTAATGAAAAACTGTTTTTT. It encodes CASSSDRINEKLFF. This chain uses TRBV11-1 with TRBJ1-4; D is perhaps TRBD1 (6 bases). The CDR3 loop spans 14 amino acids. V shed 4 bases and J shed 4 bases, with 10 bases lying between them. Germline V CDR1 and CDR2: SGHAT, FQDESV (reference sequence).

The DNA of the CDR3 is TGTGCCAGCAGAGCCGGGACAGGCAACTCTGGGGCCAACGTCCTGACTTTC. Its protein product is CASRAGTGNSGANVLTF. This chain connects TRBV2 to TRBJ2-6; 8 nucleotides align to TRBD1. Germline assignment: CDR1 SNHLY and CDR2 FYNNEI. Losses at the gene ends were 6 bases for V and 0 bases for J; bases not matched to a gene: 7. This CDR3 region has 17 residues.